This T cell receptor beta chain emerged from a study of Ad26.COV2.S vaccination and SARS-CoV-2 variants. CDR1 and CDR2 (germline): SGHKS, YYEKEE (reference sequence). V was pared by 2 bases and J by 2 bases, with 10 bases of the junction left unmatched. The CDR3 loop spans 17 amino acids. The treatment is: 15 to 20 received Ad26.COV2.S at low or high dose, single or two shots; roughly five received placebo; per-sample allocation not given. The samples were gathered on day 63 after the first injection of vaccine or placebo. Some clones are missing from TCRdb's copy, which holds only in-frame ones; the method was immunoSEQ multiplex PCR. The table has more than 400,000 clones, about 90% seen once.

The sequence was obtained from a person aged 18-60 years who received the Ad26.COV2.S COVID-19 vaccine or a placebo. The source material was peripheral blood, sampled in a trial of Ad26.COV2.S vaccine versus placebo. The chain couples TRBV5-5 to TRBJ2-3; 8 positions agree with TRBD2. CDR3 coding DNA: TGTGCCAGCAGCTTAATAGCGGGGAGCCTTCCCACAGATACGCAGTATTTT. Its protein is CASSLIAGSLPTDTQYF.